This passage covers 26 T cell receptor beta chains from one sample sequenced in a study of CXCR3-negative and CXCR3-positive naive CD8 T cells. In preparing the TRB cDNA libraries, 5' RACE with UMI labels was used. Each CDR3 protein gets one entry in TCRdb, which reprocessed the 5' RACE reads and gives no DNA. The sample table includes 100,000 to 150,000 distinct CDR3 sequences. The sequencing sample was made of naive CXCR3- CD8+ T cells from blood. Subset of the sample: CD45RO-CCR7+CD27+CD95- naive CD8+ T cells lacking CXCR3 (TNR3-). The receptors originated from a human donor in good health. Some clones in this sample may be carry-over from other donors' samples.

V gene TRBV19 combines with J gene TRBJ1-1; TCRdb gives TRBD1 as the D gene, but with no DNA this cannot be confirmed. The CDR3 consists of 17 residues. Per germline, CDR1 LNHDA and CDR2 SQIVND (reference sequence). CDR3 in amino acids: CASSMTRQSRMNTEAFF.

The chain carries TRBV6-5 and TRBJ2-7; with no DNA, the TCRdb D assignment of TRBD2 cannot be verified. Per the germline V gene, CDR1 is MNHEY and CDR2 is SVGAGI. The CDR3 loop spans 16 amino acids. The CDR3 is CASSYGRGRVAGEQYF.

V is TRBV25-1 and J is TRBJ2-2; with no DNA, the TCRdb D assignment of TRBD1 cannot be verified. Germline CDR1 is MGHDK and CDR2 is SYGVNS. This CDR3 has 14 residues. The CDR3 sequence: CATRQTTNTGELFF.

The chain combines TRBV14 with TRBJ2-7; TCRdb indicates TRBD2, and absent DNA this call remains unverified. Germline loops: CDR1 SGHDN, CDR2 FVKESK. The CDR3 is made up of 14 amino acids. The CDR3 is CASSPRDRGTAQYF.

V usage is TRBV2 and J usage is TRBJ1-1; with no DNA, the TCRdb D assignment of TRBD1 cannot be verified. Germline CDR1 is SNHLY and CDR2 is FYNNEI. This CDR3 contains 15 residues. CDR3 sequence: CASSGRTGTNTEAFF.

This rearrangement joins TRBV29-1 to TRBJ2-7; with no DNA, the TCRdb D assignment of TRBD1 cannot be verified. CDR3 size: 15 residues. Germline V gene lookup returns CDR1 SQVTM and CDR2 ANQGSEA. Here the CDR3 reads CSVEVTGVESYEQYF.

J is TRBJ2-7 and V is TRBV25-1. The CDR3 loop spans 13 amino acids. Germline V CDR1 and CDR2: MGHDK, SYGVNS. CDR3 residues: CASSAVDGYEQYF.

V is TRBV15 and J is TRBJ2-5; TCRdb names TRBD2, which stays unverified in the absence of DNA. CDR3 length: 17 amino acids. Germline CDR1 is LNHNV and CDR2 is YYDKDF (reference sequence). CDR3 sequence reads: CATSPRGSGTGQETQYF.

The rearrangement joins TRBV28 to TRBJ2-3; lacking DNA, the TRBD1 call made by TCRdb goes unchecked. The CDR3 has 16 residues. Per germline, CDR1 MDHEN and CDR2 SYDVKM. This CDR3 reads CASSPLAAGPTDTQYF.

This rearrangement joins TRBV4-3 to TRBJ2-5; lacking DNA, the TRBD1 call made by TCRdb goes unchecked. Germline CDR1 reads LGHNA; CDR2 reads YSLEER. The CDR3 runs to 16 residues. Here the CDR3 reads CASSQATGTPERTQYF.

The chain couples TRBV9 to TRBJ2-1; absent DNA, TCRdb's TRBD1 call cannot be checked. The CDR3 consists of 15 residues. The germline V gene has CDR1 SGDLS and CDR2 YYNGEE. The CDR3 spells CASSGGQGIYNEQFF. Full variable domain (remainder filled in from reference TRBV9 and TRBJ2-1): DSGVTQTPKHLITATGQRVTLRCSPRSGDLSVYWYQQSLDQGLQFLIQYYNGEERAKGNILERFSAQQFPDLHSELNLSSLELGDSALYFCASSGGQGIYNEQFFGPGTRLTVL.

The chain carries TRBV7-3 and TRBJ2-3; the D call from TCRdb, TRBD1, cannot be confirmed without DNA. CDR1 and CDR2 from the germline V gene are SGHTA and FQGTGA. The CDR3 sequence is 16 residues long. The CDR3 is CASSLLGGTRTDTQYF.

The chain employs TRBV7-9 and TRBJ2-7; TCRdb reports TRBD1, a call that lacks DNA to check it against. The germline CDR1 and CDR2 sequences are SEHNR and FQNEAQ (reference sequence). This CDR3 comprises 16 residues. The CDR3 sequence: CASSSIRGTGPHEQYF. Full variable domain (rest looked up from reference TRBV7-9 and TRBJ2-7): DTGVSQNPRHKITKRGQNVTFRCDPISEHNRLYWYRQTLGQGPEFLTYFQNEAQLEKSRLLSDRFSAERPKGSFSTLEIQRTEQGDSAMYLCASSSIRGTGPHEQYFGPGTRLTVT.

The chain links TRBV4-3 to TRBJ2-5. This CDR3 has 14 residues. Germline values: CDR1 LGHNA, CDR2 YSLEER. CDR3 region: CASSQESRGETQYF.

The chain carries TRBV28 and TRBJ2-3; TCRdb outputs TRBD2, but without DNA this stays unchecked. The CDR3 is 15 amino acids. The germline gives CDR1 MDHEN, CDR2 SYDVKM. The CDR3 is CASSEGFGPTDTQYF.

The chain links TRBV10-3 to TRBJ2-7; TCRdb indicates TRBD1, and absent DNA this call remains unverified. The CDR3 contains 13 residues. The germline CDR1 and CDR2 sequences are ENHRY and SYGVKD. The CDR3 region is CAIRGTDIYEQYF.

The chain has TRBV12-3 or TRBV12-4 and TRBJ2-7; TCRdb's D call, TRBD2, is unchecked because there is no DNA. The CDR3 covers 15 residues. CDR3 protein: CASSPGLVTFHEQYF.

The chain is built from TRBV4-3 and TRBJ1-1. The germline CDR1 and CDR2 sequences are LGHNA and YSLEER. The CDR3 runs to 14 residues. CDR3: CASSQVITDTEAFF.

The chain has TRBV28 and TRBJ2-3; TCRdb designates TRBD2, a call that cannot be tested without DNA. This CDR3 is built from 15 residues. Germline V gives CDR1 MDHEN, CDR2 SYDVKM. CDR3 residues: CASTPAGLVPDTQYF.

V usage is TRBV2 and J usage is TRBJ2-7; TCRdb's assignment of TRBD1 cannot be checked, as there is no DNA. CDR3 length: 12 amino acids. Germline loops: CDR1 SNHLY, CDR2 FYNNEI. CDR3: CAFLDGDYEQYF.

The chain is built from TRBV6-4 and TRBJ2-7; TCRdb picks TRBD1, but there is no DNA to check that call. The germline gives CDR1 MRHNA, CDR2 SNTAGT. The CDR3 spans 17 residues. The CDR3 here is CATYRPATDPGDYEQYF.

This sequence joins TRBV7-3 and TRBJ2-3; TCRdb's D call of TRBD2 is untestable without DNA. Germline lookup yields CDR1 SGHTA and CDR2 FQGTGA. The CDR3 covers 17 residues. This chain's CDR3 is CASSLGYGGMVTDTQYF.

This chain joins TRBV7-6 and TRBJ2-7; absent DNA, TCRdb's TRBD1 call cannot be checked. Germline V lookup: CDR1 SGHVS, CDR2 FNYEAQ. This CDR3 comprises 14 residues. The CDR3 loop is CASSSGTGSYEQYF.

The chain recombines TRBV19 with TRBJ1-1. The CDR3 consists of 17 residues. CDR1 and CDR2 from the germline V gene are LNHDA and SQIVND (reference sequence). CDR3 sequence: CASHPRTNGIMNTEAFF.

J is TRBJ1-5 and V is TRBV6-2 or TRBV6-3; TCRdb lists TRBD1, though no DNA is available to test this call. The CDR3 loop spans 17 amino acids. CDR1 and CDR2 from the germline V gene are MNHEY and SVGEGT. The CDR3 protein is CASSGRTAQYSNQPQHF.

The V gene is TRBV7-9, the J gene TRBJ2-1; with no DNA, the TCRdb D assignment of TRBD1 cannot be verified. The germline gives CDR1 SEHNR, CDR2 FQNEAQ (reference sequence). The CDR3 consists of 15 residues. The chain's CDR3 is CASSTNPGQLNEQFF.